This paragraph reports one TCR beta chain. Its matching antigen is unknown. Culturing for nine to ten days preceded CD4+ T cell isolation. Two-dose BNT162b2 or mRNA-1273 vaccination was given to participants. These data are taken from a study of vaccination effects on CD4 cells after COVID-19. CDR1 and CDR2 from the germline V gene are LGHNA and YNFKEQ. Trimming at V came to 3 bases and at J to 4 bases, leaving 5 bases not matched to a gene. The CDR3 length is 15 residues. This table comes from immunoSEQ multiplex PCR, and its TCRdb copy is limited to in-frame clones, with some not included. Among tens of thousands of clones listed, under 85% were seen once.

The receptor comes from a human donor who received a COVID-19 vaccine. J is TRBJ1-1 and V is TRBV4-2; 10 bases are shared with TRBD1. Material: CD4+ T cells from PBMCs cultured without peptide, obtained after COVID-19 vaccination. This chain's CDR3 is CASSHETGGTTEAFF. In nucleotides, the CDR3 is TGTGCCAGCAGCCATGAGACAGGGGGCACCACTGAAGCTTTCTTT.